This T cell receptor beta chain was captured in a study of T-cell reconstitution after alpha-beta-depleted transplantation in children. About this clonotype: At one of its ends the junction is not consistent with the germline gene, which may arise from a read error.

Unique molecular identifiers were built into the TCRbeta library. TCRdb passed the PCR reads through MiXCR, listing each CDR3 protein once. The top ten hold about 5% of the sample, which has under 250,000 distinct CDR3 sequences, 24% seen once. Germline CDR1 reads LGHDT; CDR2 reads YNNKEL (reference sequence). The CDR3 runs 16 residues. This sample comprised PBMCs, mostly from graft donor cells, obtained 360 days after TCRalphabeta/CD19-depleted stem cell transplant. The receptor comes from a female patient aged 2 to 10 who had a stem cell transplant for congenital amegakaryocytic thrombocytopenia, so the T cells may come from the graft donor. The chain employs TRBV3-1 and TRBJ1-1; possibly TRBD1 for D (5 bases). The CDR3 is CDSSQAWAGSRTEAFF. DNA for the CDR3: TGTGACAGCAGCCAAGCGTGGGCAGGGAGCCGGACTGAAGCTTTCTTT.